The 28 T cell receptor beta chains presented below share a single source sample, sequenced in a study of T cell responses to AZD1222 COVID-19 vaccine. Sequenced by immunoSEQ multiplex PCR; TCRdb stores in-frame clones only, minus some. The sample yields more than 120,000 clones, just over 90% seen once. Sequencing was performed on peripheral blood, taken on day 0 of AZD1222 vaccination. The receptor set was obtained from an adult in good health.

The CDR3 here is CASSRSGGEGQPQHF. CDR3 sequence (DNA): TGTGCCAGCAGCCGCTCGGGGGGCGAAGGTCAGCCCCAGCATTTT. The rearrangement links TRBV5-5 to TRBJ1-5; possible D gene TRBD1, 6 bases. Germline V gene data show CDR1 as SGHKS and CDR2 as YYEKEE (reference sequence). The CDR3 loop spans 15 amino acids. V lost 4 bases to trimming and J lost 6 bases, with 17 bases between them.

This sequence joins TRBV5-1 and TRBJ2-3; a possible D gene is TRBD2 (6 bases). The V gene lost 0 bases and the J gene lost 6 bases, with 8 bases spanning the gap. The CDR3 has 13 residues. Per the germline V gene, CDR1 is SGHRS and CDR2 is YFSETQ. The chain's CDR3 is CASSLVGGDTQYF. CDR3 DNA sequence: TGCGCCAGCAGCTTGGTTGGGGGGGATACGCAGTATTTT. Supplemented by reference TRBV5-1 and TRBJ2-3, the full variable domain reads KAGVTQTPRYLIKTRGQQVTLSCSPISGHRSVSWYQQTPGQGLQFLFEYFSETQRNKGNFPGRFSGRQFSNSRSEMNVSTLELGDSALYLCASSLVGGDTQYFGPGTRLTVL.

The rearrangement links TRBV19 to TRBJ2-5; a possible D gene is TRBD1 (7 bases). CDR1 and CDR2 (germline): LNHDA, SQIVND (reference sequence). V dropped 5 bases and J dropped 0 bases, with 13 bases sitting between them. The CDR3 runs 15 residues. The CDR3 sequence is CASSQGGSYQETQYF. The CDR3 DNA is TGTGCCAGTAGTCAGGGGGGCAGCTACCAAGAGACCCAGTACTTC.

V and J are TRBV6-2 or TRBV6-3 and TRBJ2-7, with unresolved D. Germline assignment: CDR1 MNHEY and CDR2 SVGEGT. Trimming left V 2 bases short and J 7 bases short, with 9 bases between. The CDR3 is 12 amino acids. The chain's CDR3 is CASSYRRREQYF. CDR3 nucleotides: TGTGCCAGCAGTTACCGACGTCGGGAGCAGTACTTC.

CDR3 DNA sequence: TGTGCCAGCAGCTCCACTGGGACGGTTGGAAACACCATATATTTT. Protein sequence: CASSSTGTVGNTIYF. The rearrangement uses TRBV7-2 and TRBJ1-3; maybe TRBD1 (5 bases). This CDR3 has 15 residues. V was shortened by 4 bases and J by 3 bases, with 13 bases between the two germline ends. From germline, CDR1 is SGHTA and CDR2 FQGNSA. The full variable domain, completed using reference TRBV7-2 and TRBJ1-3, is GAGVSQSPSNKVTEKGKDVELRCDPISGHTALYWYRQSLGQGLEFLIYFQGNSAPDKSGLPSDRFSAERTGGSVSTLTIQRTQQEDSAVYLCASSSTGTVGNTIYFGEGSWLTVV.

The chain combines TRBV27 with TRBJ2-7; D is perhaps TRBD1 or TRBD2 (6 bases each). The germline gives CDR1 MNHEY, CDR2 SMNVEV (reference sequence). V was shortened by 4 bases and J by 4 bases, with 14 bases between the two germline ends. The CDR3 has 14 amino acids. The CDR3 DNA follows: TGTGCCAGCAGTTCCCTCACAGGGAGGTACGAGCAGTACTTC. This encodes CASSSLTGRYEQYF.

This chain uses TRBV19 with TRBJ2-3; 7 nucleotides agree with TRBD1. With 9 bases clipped from V and 3 bases from J, the junction kept 18 bases outside the gene matches. The CDR3 is 17 amino acids. The germline CDR1 and CDR2 sequences are LNHDA and SQIVND (reference sequence). This CDR3 is CASQPDRTGRETDTQYF. The DNA for the CDR3 is TGTGCCAGCCAGCCCGACAGGACAGGTCGGGAAACAGATACGCAGTATTTT.

The V call is TRBV5-1, the J call TRBJ2-3; a weak D match, TRBD2 (6 bases). From germline, CDR1 is SGHRS and CDR2 YFSETQ. This CDR3 spans 15 amino acids. Deletions cut 3 bases from V and 2 bases from J, with 13 bases between. The CDR3 protein is CASSSGAANTDTQYF. CDR3 in DNA: TGCGCCAGCAGCTCGGGAGCCGCGAACACAGATACGCAGTATTTT.

The rearrangement joins TRBV3-1 (or the pseudogene TRBV3-2) to TRBJ2-7; 9 nucleotides line up with TRBD1. The J segment lost 6 bases and the V segment lost 1 base, leaving 4 bases of the junction unmatched. The CDR3 extends over 14 amino acids. Per the germline V gene, CDR1 is LGHDT and CDR2 is YNNKEL (reference sequence). CDR3 nucleotides: TGTGCCAGCAGCCAAGCGCGACAGGGGGGCGAGCAGTACTTC. Translation: CASSQARQGGEQYF.

The chain has TRBV4-2 and TRBJ2-2; D is perhaps TRBD1 or TRBD2 (5 bases each). The CDR3 has 15 amino acids. V lost 0 bases to trimming and J lost 5 bases, with 10 bases between them. Germline loops: CDR1 LGHNA, CDR2 YNFKEQ. This CDR3 is CASSQDWGKTGELFF. The CDR3 region has the DNA TGTGCCAGCAGCCAAGATTGGGGGAAAACCGGGGAGCTGTTTTTT.

The chain employs TRBV6-2 or TRBV6-3 and TRBJ2-7; either TRBD1 or TRBD2 may fit D (6 bases each). Germline CDR1 is MNHEY and CDR2 is SVGEGT. V shed 4 bases and J shed 2 bases, with 18 bases lying between them. The CDR3 has 16 residues. CDR3 nucleotides: TGTGCCAGCAGTTCAAGAATTCAGGGGAGGACCTACGAGCAGTACTTC. It translates to CASSSRIQGRTYEQYF.

The chain links TRBV7-2 to TRBJ2-7; perhaps TRBD1 as D (6 bases). Germline CDR1 and CDR2: SGHTA and FQGNSA. The CDR3 is made up of 14 amino acids. Trimming pared 5 bases from V and 2 bases from J, leaving 13 bases between. The CDR3 loop reads CASSLQDRTYEQYF. For the CDR3, the DNA is TGTGCCAGCAGCCTACAAGACAGGACCTACGAGCAGTACTTC.

The chain links TRBV7-9 to TRBJ1-1; perhaps TRBD1 as D (5 bases). From germline, CDR1 is SEHNR and CDR2 FQNEAQ (reference sequence). The V end was cut by 6 bases, the J end by 1 base, with 12 bases between. This CDR3 is built from 14 residues. The CDR3 loop is CASRAAGKNTEAFF. CDR3 bases: TGTGCCAGCAGAGCGGCAGGGAAGAACACTGAAGCTTTCTTT.

The chain employs TRBV5-1 and TRBJ2-2; D is unresolved. Deletions cut 2 bases from V and 4 bases from J, with 12 bases between. The germline V gene encodes CDR1 SGHRS and CDR2 YFSETQ. The CDR3 covers 15 residues. The CDR3 DNA follows: TGCGCCAGCAGCTTCCGAGGAGTAGGCACCGGGGAGCTGTTTTTT. Translation: CASSFRGVGTGELFF.

The chain links TRBV2 to TRBJ1-1; 7 bases match TRBD1. Trimming cost V 6 bases and J 5 bases; bases outside gene matches: 6. There are 13 residues in the CDR3. Germline CDR1 reads SNHLY; CDR2 reads FYNNEI. This CDR3 reads CASRDRQGTEAFF. The CDR3 DNA follows: TGTGCCAGCAGAGACAGACAGGGAACTGAAGCTTTCTTT.

The DNA of the CDR3 is TGTGCCAGCAGTTGGGGACCGAGCTCCTACGAGCAGTACTTC. Translating gives CASSWGPSSYEQYF. The gene calls are TRBV6-5 and TRBJ2-7, with D perhaps TRBD1 or TRBD2 (5 bases each). CDR1 is MNHEY and CDR2 is SVGAGI in the germline V gene. The CDR3 is 14 residues long. The V end was cut by 4 bases, the J end by 0 bases, with 10 bases between.

This chain connects TRBV11-2 to TRBJ2-2, with a possible D match to TRBD2 (6 bases). Trimming cost V 1 base and J 8 bases, with 8 bases left between them. The V gene's germline CDR1 is SGHAT and CDR2 FQNNGV. This CDR3 spans 13 amino acids. DNA of the CDR3: TGTGCCAGCAGCTTAGCGGGAGCGGGGGAGCTGTTTTTT. Translation: CASSLAGAGELFF.

The chain employs TRBV18 and TRBJ1-2, with D possibly matching TRBD1 (6 bases). The V gene lost 4 bases and the J gene lost 4 bases, with 13 bases spanning the gap. Germline V gene data show CDR1 as KGHSH and CDR2 as LQKENI. The CDR3 loop spans 14 amino acids. The CDR3 sequence: CASSQQGIGYGYTF. The CDR3 coding sequence is TGTGCCAGCTCACAACAGGGTATCGGCTATGGCTACACCTTC.

The chain couples TRBV10-3 to TRBJ2-1, with 11 positions matching TRBD2. V lost 6 bases to trimming and J lost 3 bases; unmatched junction nucleotides: 10. The CDR3 spans 17 residues. The germline V gene has CDR1 ENHRY and CDR2 SYGVKD. The CDR3: CAISYSGTSGIYNEQFF. The CDR3 DNA reads TGTGCCATCAGCTATTCCGGGACTAGCGGAATCTACAATGAGCAGTTCTTC.

The chain recombines TRBV5-3 with TRBJ1-3; no reliable D call. TRBV5-3 is sorted into the ORF group, with uncertain function. CDR3 length: 14 amino acids. V was clipped by 1 base and J by 10 bases, with 15 bases between them. The DNA of the CDR3 is TGTGCCAGAAGCTTGATTCGAGGGTTAGGTACCATATATTTT. This gives the protein CARSLIRGLGTIYF.

This CDR3 reads CASSSRASPLHF. CDR3 in DNA: TGTGCCAGCAGTTCCAGGGCTTCACCCCTCCACTTT. The chain is built from TRBV12-3 or TRBV12-4 and TRBJ1-6; D perhaps matches TRBD1 (5 bases). The germline V and J ends were trimmed by 4 bases and 9 bases, with 7 bases remaining between them. CDR3 length: 12 amino acids.

The chain has TRBV24-1 and TRBJ1-5; no definite D call. The CDR3 length is 12 residues. Deletions cut 9 bases from V and 4 bases from J, with 9 bases between. Germline V gene data show CDR1 as KGHDR and CDR2 as SFDVKD. CDR3: CATLRRNQPQHF. In DNA form, the CDR3 reads TGTGCCACCTTGAGGCGAAATCAGCCCCAGCATTTT.

The V call is TRBV29-1, the J call TRBJ2-5; 12 bases line up with TRBD1. After removal of 8 bases from V and 4 bases from J, the junction contained 8 bases not matched to a gene. This CDR3 is built from 14 residues. Germline CDR1 is SQVTM and CDR2 is ANQGSEA. CDR3 protein: CSTGGDRGRETQYF. Written as DNA, the CDR3 is TGCAGCACCGGGGGGGACAGGGGGCGAGAGACCCAGTACTTC. The whole variable domain, filled in from reference TRBV29-1 and TRBJ2-5, reads SAVISQKPSRDICQRGTSLTIQCQVDSQVTMMFWYRQQPGQSLTLIATANQGSEATYESGFVIDKFPISRPNLTFSTLTVSNMSPEDSSIYLCSTGGDRGRETQYFGPGTRLLVL.

The rearrangement joins TRBV2 to TRBJ1-1, with unresolved D. Germline CDR1 is SNHLY and CDR2 is FYNNEI. CDR3 size: 12 residues. The V end lost 0 bases, the J end lost 7 bases, and 6 bases lay between the germline ends. CDR3 region: CASSEAWGEAFF. The CDR3 bases are TGTGCCAGCAGTGAAGCGTGGGGTGAAGCTTTCTTT.

The chain uses TRBV7-9 and TRBJ2-2; D ambiguous. The CDR3 contains 12 residues. V was cut by 6 bases and J by 7 bases, with 9 bases left in between. Germline CDR1 and CDR2: SEHNR and FQNEAQ (reference sequence). CDR3 protein: CASSSRVGELFF. Written as DNA, the CDR3 is TGTGCCAGCAGTTCTCGGGTCGGGGAGCTGTTTTTT. Based on the CDR3 plus reference TRBV7-9 and TRBJ2-2, the full variable domain is DTGVSQNPRHKITKRGQNVTFRCDPISEHNRLYWYRQTLGQGPEFLTYFQNEAQLEKSRLLSDRFSAERPKGSFSTLEIQRTEQGDSAMYLCASSSRVGELFFGEGSRLTVL.

V is TRBV28 and J is TRBJ1-4; 9 nucleotides align to TRBD1. This CDR3 spans 14 amino acids. Germline loops: CDR1 MDHEN, CDR2 SYDVKM. The V segment lost 10 bases and the J segment 8 bases; nucleotides outside the gene matches: 11. The CDR3 nucleotides read TGTGCCACCTCGGACAGGGGCGTGGAGGAAAAACTGTTTTTT. Translated, it gives CATSDRGVEEKLFF. The full variable domain, rest sourced from reference TRBV28 and TRBJ1-4, is DVKVTQSSRYLVKRTGEKVFLECVQDMDHENMFWYRQDPGLGLRLIYFSYDVKMKEKGDIPEGYSVSREKKERFSLILESASTNQTSMYLCATSDRGVEEKLFFGSGTQLSVL.

This clone was seen a handful of times. This sequence joins TRBV13 and TRBJ2-2, with 10 nucleotides matching TRBD2. V gave up 2 bases and J gave up 0 bases; unmatched junction bases: 12. From germline, CDR1 is PRHDT and CDR2 FYEKMQ (reference sequence). CDR3 length: 20 residues. The CDR3 coding sequence is TGTGCCAGCAGCTTATACAGGAGAACTAGCGGGAAATCGAACACCGGGGAGCTGTTTTTT. It translates to CASSLYRRTSGKSNTGELFF.

The chain carries TRBV19 and TRBJ1-4, with 7 bases fitting TRBD1. V shed 5 bases, J shed 3 bases, and the junction held 6 bases outside the gene matches. This CDR3 comprises 15 residues. Germline CDR1 is LNHDA and CDR2 is SQIVND (reference sequence). In DNA, the CDR3 is TGTGCCAGTAGTTCCTTCGGGACAGCTAATGAAAAACTGTTTTTT. Protein sequence: CASSSFGTANEKLFF.